The 27 T cell receptor beta chains presented below share a single source sample, sequenced in a study of Ad26.COV2.S vaccination and SARS-CoV-2 variants. Only in-frame clones appear in the TCRdb table, and some are missing; sequencing was by immunoSEQ multiplex PCR. Here the sample spans around 400,000 clones, around 90% being singletons. Treatment defined: about 20 received Ad26.COV2.S at low or high dose, single or two shots; about 5 received placebo; per-sample allocation not given. At day 63 after the first vaccine or placebo injection, samples were drawn. This specimen was peripheral blood, taken in a trial of Ad26.COV2.S vaccine versus placebo. These receptors originate from a person between 18 and 65 years old who received the Ad26.COV2.S COVID-19 vaccine or a placebo.

The J gene is TRBJ2-7, the V gene TRBV4-3, with D unclear. V was trimmed by 0 bases and J by 4 bases, leaving 7 bases between them. CDR3 length equals 13 residues. Germline V gives CDR1 LGHNA, CDR2 YSLEER. In nucleotides, the CDR3 is TGCGCCAGCAGCCAAGATTCGCCGTACGAGCAGTACTTC. This encodes CASSQDSPYEQYF.

The chain combines TRBV5-4 with TRBJ2-7; the D is unclear. The germline V gene has CDR1 SGHNT and CDR2 YYREEE (reference sequence). Trimming removed 3 bases from V and 2 bases from J, with 18 bases in between. The CDR3 sequence is 16 residues long. The CDR3 spells CASSSGGGIGAYEQYF. The CDR3 nucleotides read TGTGCCAGCAGCTCGGGTGGCGGTATAGGAGCCTACGAGCAGTACTTC.

This clone was counted once. This sequence joins TRBV4-3 and TRBJ1-1, with 8 nucleotides matching TRBD1. Germline loops: CDR1 LGHNA, CDR2 YSLEER. The J segment lost 4 bases and the V segment lost 0 bases, leaving 4 bases of the junction unmatched. The CDR3 is 15 amino acids. In DNA form, the CDR3 reads TGCGCCAGCAGCCAAGAGGACAGGGTCGGCACTGAAGCTTTCTTT. As protein: CASSQEDRVGTEAFF.

V is TRBV9 and J is TRBJ1-6, with D unclear. Germline V lookup: CDR1 SGDLS, CDR2 YYNGEE. Trimming removed 0 bases from V and 10 bases from J, with 11 bases in between. This CDR3 spans 14 amino acids. The CDR3 nucleotides read TGTGCCAGCAGCGTAGGCAGGTTAGGATCACCCCTCCACTTT. Translated, it gives CASSVGRLGSPLHF.

The chain couples TRBV3-1 (or the pseudogene TRBV3-2) to TRBJ1-4, with D uncertain. V was clipped by 0 bases and J by 8 bases, with 10 bases between them. This CDR3 spans 14 amino acids. Germline V gene lookup returns CDR1 LGHDT and CDR2 YNNKEL (reference sequence). The DNA for the CDR3 is TGTGCCAGCAGCCAAGATACCGTAGGGGAAAAACTGTTTTTT. Translating gives CASSQDTVGEKLFF.

CDR3 sequence: CASSLGRASNQPQHF. In nucleotides, the CDR3 is TGTGCCAGCAGCTTGGGGAGGGCGAGCAATCAGCCCCAGCATTTT. The rearrangement uses TRBV7-2 and TRBJ1-5; D is unclear. This CDR3 is 15 amino acids long. CDR1 and CDR2 (germline): SGHTA, FQGNSA. Trimming took 3 bases from V and 1 from J, leaving 10 bases between them.

The chain joins TRBV5-1 to TRBJ1-2; D not resolved. Germline V gene lookup returns CDR1 SGHRS and CDR2 YFSETQ. The V end was cut by 3 bases, the J end by 1 base, with 13 bases between. This CDR3 has 15 residues. The CDR3 DNA follows: TGCGCCAGCAGCTCGGACCACCGCAGTAACTATGGCTACACCTTC. Translating gives CASSSDHRSNYGYTF.

This clone was seen only once. The chain couples TRBV25-1 to TRBJ1-3; no reliable D call. Germline CDR1 MGHDK, CDR2 SYGVNS. The CDR3 is 14 amino acids. V was trimmed by 9 bases and J by 4 bases, leaving 16 bases between them. The CDR3 sequence is CASAPPVGGNTIYF. DNA of the CDR3: TGTGCCAGTGCCCCCCCGGTGGGCGGAAACACCATATATTTT.

The rearrangement uses TRBV5-1 and TRBJ2-5; TRBD2 aligns across 7 bases. Per the germline V gene, CDR1 is SGHRS and CDR2 is YFSETQ. After removal of 0 bases from V and 5 bases from J, the junction contained 7 bases not matched to a gene. The CDR3 sequence is 15 residues long. The CDR3 is CASSLAGQGGETQYF. Here the CDR3 DNA reads TGCGCCAGCAGCTTGGCCGGGCAGGGAGGGGAGACCCAGTACTTC.

The chain recombines TRBV15 with TRBJ2-2; D not certain. V was trimmed by 2 bases and J by 0 bases, leaving 7 bases between them. The CDR3 totals 15 residues. Germline-derived CDR1 and CDR2 are LNHNV and YYDKDF (reference sequence). This CDR3 reads CATSRSHTNTGELFF. In DNA form, the CDR3 reads TGTGCCACCAGCAGATCCCACACGAACACCGGGGAGCTGTTTTTT.

The gene calls are TRBV2 and TRBJ2-7; possibly TRBD1 or TRBD2 for D (5 bases each). The CDR3 covers 16 residues. V was trimmed by 4 bases and J by 4 bases, leaving 20 bases between them. CDR1 is SNHLY and CDR2 is FYNNEI in the germline V gene. CDR3 coding DNA: TGTGCCAGCAGTGTATCGTCAGGGCCGGGGATTTACGAGCAGTACTTC. Residues: CASSVSSGPGIYEQYF.

This chain joins TRBV18 and TRBJ2-7; a possible D gene is TRBD1 (6 bases). Germline CDR1 KGHSH, CDR2 LQKENI. V was pared by 1 base and J by 7 bases, with 8 bases between. CDR3 length equals 12 residues. The CDR3 spells CASSPQGDEQYF. In nucleotides, the CDR3 is TGTGCCAGCTCACCACAGGGGGATGAGCAGTACTTC.

V usage is TRBV2 and J usage is TRBJ2-7; D might be TRBD2 (6 bases). The V end lost 0 bases, the J end lost 9 bases, and 12 bases lay between the germline ends. The CDR3 runs to 13 residues. CDR1 is SNHLY, CDR2 FYNNEI, per germline. CDR3 nucleotide sequence: TGTGCCAGCAGTGAAGCCCGGGAGTTTTGGCAGTACTTC. Its translation: CASSEAREFWQYF.

The chain has TRBV18 and TRBJ1-1, with D unclear. Germline CDR1 KGHSH, CDR2 LQKENI. The CDR3 loop spans 14 amino acids. V dropped 2 bases and J dropped 1 base, with 8 bases sitting between them. CDR3 residues: CASSPGMKNTEAFF. The CDR3 DNA follows: TGTGCCAGCTCACCAGGCATGAAGAACACTGAAGCTTTCTTT.

This clone was recorded only once. V usage is TRBV11-2 and J usage is TRBJ2-1, with D possibly matching TRBD1 (6 bases). The CDR3 extends over 15 amino acids. Deletions cut 5 bases from V and 1 base from J, with 12 bases between. In germline, CDR1 is SGHAT, CDR2 FQNNGV. CDR3 sequence reads: CASSPRQASYNEQFF. In DNA, the CDR3 is TGTGCCAGCAGCCCCCGACAGGCATCCTACAATGAGCAGTTCTTC.

The chain joins TRBV25-1 to TRBJ2-2; D gene uncertain. The V gene's germline CDR1 is MGHDK and CDR2 SYGVNS. V lost 1 base and J lost 6, with 12 bases in between. This CDR3 comprises 15 residues. The CDR3 spells CASSESGIGAGELFF. The CDR3 DNA is TGTGCCAGCAGTGAATCTGGGATTGGGGCCGGGGAGCTGTTTTTT.

This clone showed up just once. The chain combines TRBV6-6 with TRBJ2-5; D might be TRBD1 or TRBD2, each matching 5 bases. The germline CDR1 and CDR2 sequences are MNHNY and SVGAGI (reference sequence). The CDR3 is 13 amino acids. V lost 6 bases and J 0 bases, leaving 8 bases between the germline ends. The CDR3 bases are TGTGCCAGCAGCGGGACGTACCAAGAGACCCAGTACTTC. Translating gives CASSGTYQETQYF.

Only one count was recorded for this clone. The rearrangement links TRBV18 to TRBJ2-1; perhaps TRBD2 as D (5 bases). This CDR3 spans 15 amino acids. The germline CDR1 and CDR2 sequences are KGHSH and LQKENI. V was cut by 3 bases and J by 3 bases, with 12 bases left in between. CDR3 protein: CASSPLATSYNEQFF. CDR3 coding DNA: TGTGCCAGCTCACCGCTTGCTACTAGCTACAATGAGCAGTTCTTC.

Only one count was recorded for this clone. The chain uses TRBV6-6 and TRBJ2-7, with 9 bases identical to TRBD1. The V gene's germline CDR1 is MNHNY and CDR2 SVGAGI (reference sequence). After removal of 5 bases from V and 2 bases from J, the junction contained 13 bases not matched to a gene. The CDR3 is made up of 17 amino acids. CDR3 coding DNA: TGTGCCAGCAGTCGAGGGACAGGGAGGCCGGTGGCCTACGAGCAGTACTTC. Its translation: CASSRGTGRPVAYEQYF.

The chain combines TRBV5-4 with TRBJ2-5, with 12 nucleotides matching TRBD2. Germline V gene sequence: CDR1 SGHNT, CDR2 YYREEE (reference sequence). The CDR3 consists of 16 residues. Trimming cost V 2 bases and J 2 bases; bases outside gene matches: 4. CDR3 amino acids: CASSFGLAGPQETQYF. The CDR3 DNA reads TGTGCCAGCAGCTTCGGACTAGCGGGGCCACAAGAGACCCAGTACTTC. Drawing the rest from reference TRBV5-4 and TRBJ2-5, the complete variable domain is ETGVTQSPTHLIKTRGQQVTLRCSSQSGHNTVSWYQQALGQGPQFIFQYYREEENGRGNFPPRFSGLQFPNYSSELNVNALELDDSALYLCASSFGLAGPQETQYFGPGTRLLVL.

The chain couples TRBV28 to TRBJ2-3; the D gene is possibly TRBD1 (6 bases). This CDR3 is 17 amino acids long. Trimming took 2 bases from V and 2 from J, leaving 17 bases between them. CDR1 and CDR2 (germline): MDHEN, SYDVKM. CDR3 sequence (DNA): TGTGCCAGCAGTTTAAGAATTGGACAGCCTTTCACAGATACGCAGTATTTT. It yields the protein CASSLRIGQPFTDTQYF.

This chain uses TRBV29-1 with TRBJ2-7; weak D call: TRBD2 (6 bases). V lost 5 bases and J 2 bases, leaving 16 bases between the germline ends. Germline V lookup: CDR1 SQVTM, CDR2 ANQGSEA. The CDR3 is 14 residues long. CDR3 region: CSVNPGGEAYEQYF. The CDR3 DNA is TGCAGCGTTAACCCCGGCGGGGAAGCCTACGAGCAGTACTTC.

CDR3 nucleotide sequence: TGCAGCGTTGAAGATGCTGCCGTATCTCAAAATGAGCAGTTCTTC. It encodes CSVEDAAVSQNEQFF. The rearrangement joins TRBV29-1 to TRBJ2-1; D call uncertain. Looked up from germline, CDR1 is SQVTM and CDR2 is ANQGSEA. The CDR3 has 15 residues. V was trimmed by 0 bases and J by 7 bases, leaving 16 bases between them.

V gene TRBV11-2 combines with J gene TRBJ2-7; weak D call: TRBD2 (5 bases). CDR1 SGHAT and CDR2 FQNNGV come from the germline V gene. The CDR3 contains 13 residues. Trimming took 1 base from V and 5 from J, leaving 9 bases between them. CDR3 sequence: CASSLVRANEQYF. The CDR3 DNA follows: TGTGCCAGCAGCTTAGTGCGGGCAAACGAGCAGTACTTC.

About this clone: Other DNA sequences of this sample code for an identical CDR3. The chain carries TRBV12-3 or TRBV12-4 and TRBJ2-1; D is uncertain. The CDR3 covers 11 residues. Trimming took off 1 base at V and 9 bases at J, with 4 bases between the two ends. The CDR3 sequence: CASSLGSEQFF. CDR3 sequence (DNA): TGTGCCAGCAGTTTAGGCTCTGAGCAGTTCTTC.

In this sample, this clone turned up once. CDR3 bases: TGCGCCAGCAGTGGGACAGGGGTATACAATGAGCAGTTCTTC. Translated, it gives CASSGTGVYNEQFF. This rearrangement joins TRBV10-1 to TRBJ2-1; 9 positions match TRBD1. There are 14 residues in the CDR3. The ends lost 4 bases at V and 4 bases at J; junction bases unmatched: 2. Germline V gives CDR1 WNHNN, CDR2 SYGVQD (reference sequence).

The CDR3 region has the DNA TGTGCCAGCTCACCACGCGAACTCCTAAAGATCAGCTCCTACGAGCAGTACTTC. Translated, it gives CASSPRELLKISSYEQYF. The V gene is TRBV18, the J gene TRBJ2-7; unclear D gene. This CDR3 comprises 18 residues. Germline CDR1 is KGHSH and CDR2 is LQKENI. The V end was cut by 1 base, the J end by 0 bases, with 19 bases between.